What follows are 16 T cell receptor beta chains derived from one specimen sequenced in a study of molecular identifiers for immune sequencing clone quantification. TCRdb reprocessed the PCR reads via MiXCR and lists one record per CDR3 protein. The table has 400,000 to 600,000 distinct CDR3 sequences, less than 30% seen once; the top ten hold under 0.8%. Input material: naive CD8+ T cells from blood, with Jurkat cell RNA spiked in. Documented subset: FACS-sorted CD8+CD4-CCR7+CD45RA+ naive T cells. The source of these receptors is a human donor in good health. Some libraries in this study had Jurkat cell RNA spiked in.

CDR3 DNA: TGTGCCAGCAGCGTAGAATCAGTGGAGAAGAACACTGAAGCTTTCTTT. It yields the protein CASSVESVEKNTEAFF. The chain uses TRBV9 and TRBJ1-1; D is unclear. Germline V gene lookup returns CDR1 SGDLS and CDR2 YYNGEE. V gave up 0 bases and J gave up 1 base, with 13 bases separating them. This CDR3 spans 16 amino acids.

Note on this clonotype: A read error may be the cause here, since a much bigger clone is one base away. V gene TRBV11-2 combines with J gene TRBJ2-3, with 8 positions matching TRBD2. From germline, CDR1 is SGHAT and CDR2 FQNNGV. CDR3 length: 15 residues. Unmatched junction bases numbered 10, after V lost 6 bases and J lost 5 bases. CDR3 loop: CASSLSGGIKDTQYF. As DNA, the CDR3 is TGTGCCAGCAGTTTGAGCGGGGGTATTAAAGATACGCAGTATTTT.

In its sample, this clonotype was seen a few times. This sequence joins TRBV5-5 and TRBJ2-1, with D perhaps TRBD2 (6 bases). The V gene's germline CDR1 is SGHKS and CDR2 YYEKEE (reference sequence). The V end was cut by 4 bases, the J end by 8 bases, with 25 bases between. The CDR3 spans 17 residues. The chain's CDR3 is CASSQREVRGGQDEQFF. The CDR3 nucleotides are TGTGCCAGCAGCCAAAGGGAAGTGCGGGGAGGCCAGGATGAGCAGTTCTTC.

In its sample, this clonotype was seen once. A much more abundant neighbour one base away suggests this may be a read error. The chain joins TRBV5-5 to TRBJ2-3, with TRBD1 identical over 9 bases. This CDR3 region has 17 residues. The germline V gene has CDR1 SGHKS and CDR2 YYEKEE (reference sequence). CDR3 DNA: TGTGCCAGCAGCTTGGTGGGCCGGGACAGGGTGGCAGATACGCGGTATTTT. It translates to CASSLVGRDRVADTRYF.

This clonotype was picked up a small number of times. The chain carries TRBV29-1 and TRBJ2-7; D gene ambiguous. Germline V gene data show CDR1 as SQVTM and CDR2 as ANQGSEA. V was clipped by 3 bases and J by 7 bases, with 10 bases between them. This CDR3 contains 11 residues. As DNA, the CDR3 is TGCAGCGTTGAGGTTCGCGCAGAGCAGTACTTC. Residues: CSVEVRAEQYF.

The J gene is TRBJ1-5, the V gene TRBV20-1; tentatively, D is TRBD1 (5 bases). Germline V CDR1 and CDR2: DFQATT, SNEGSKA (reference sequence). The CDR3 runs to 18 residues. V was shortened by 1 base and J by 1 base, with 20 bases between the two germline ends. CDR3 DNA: TGCAGTGCTAGAGGGGGCACGGACGTATCTGGGAGCAATCAGCCCCAGCATTTT. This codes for CSARGGTDVSGSNQPQHF.

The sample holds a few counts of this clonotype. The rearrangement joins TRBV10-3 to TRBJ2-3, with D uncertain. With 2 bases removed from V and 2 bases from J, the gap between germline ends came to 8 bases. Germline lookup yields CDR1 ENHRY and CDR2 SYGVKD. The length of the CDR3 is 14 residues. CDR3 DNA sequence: TGTGCCATCAGTGAGGGTCGCTACACAGATACGCAGTATTTT. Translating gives CAISEGRYTDTQYF.

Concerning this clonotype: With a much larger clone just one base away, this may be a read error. CDR3: CSVVGWGASEQYF. As DNA, the CDR3 is TGCAGCGTTGTGGGGTGGGGAGCGAGCGAGCAGTACTTC. V and J are TRBV29-1 and TRBJ2-7; weak D call: TRBD2 (5 bases). The germline CDR1 and CDR2 sequences are SQVTM and ANQGSEA. V gave up 4 bases and J gave up 6 bases, with 16 bases separating them. CDR3 length equals 13 residues.

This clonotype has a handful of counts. DNA of the CDR3: TGTGCCAGCAGTCTTTTTCTGGCGGACAACTCTGGGGCCAACGTCCTGACTTTC. Residues: CASSLFLADNSGANVLTF. This sequence joins TRBV6-5 and TRBJ2-6; a weak D match, TRBD1 (5 bases). Trimming left V 5 bases short and J 0 bases short, with 17 bases between. This CDR3 has 18 amino acids. Germline V gives CDR1 MNHEY, CDR2 SVGAGI.

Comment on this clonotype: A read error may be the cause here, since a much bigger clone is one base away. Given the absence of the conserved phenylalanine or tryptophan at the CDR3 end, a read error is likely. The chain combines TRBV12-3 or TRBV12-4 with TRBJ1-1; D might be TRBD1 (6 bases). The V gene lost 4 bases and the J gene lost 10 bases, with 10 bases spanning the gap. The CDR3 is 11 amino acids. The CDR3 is CASSSGTPAFY. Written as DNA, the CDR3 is TGTGCCAGCAGTTCCGGGACACCAGCTTTCTAT.

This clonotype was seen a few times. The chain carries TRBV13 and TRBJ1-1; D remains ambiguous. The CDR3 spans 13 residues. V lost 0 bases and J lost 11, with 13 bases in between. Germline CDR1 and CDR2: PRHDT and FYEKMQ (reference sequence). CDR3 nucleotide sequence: TGTGCCAGCAGCTTAGGCCTAAGGGATTCCGCTTTCTTT. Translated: CASSLGLRDSAFF.

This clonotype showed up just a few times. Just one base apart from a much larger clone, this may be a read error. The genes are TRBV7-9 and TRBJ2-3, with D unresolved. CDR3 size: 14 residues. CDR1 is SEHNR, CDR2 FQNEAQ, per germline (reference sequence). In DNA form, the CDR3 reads TGTGCCAGCAGTCCTCCCCGAGGAACAGATGCGCAGTATTTT. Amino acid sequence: CASSPPRGTDAQYF.

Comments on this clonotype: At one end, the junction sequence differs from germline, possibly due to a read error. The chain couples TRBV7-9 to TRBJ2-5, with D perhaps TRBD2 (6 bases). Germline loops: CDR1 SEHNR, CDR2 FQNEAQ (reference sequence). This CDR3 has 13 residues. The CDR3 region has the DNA TGTGCCAGCAGCTCGGGACTGCAAAAGACCCGGTACTTC. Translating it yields CASSSGLQKTRYF.

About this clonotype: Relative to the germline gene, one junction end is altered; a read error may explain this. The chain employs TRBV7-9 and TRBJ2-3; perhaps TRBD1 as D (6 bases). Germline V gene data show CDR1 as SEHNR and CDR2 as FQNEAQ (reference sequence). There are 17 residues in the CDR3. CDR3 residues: CASSLGSQGPPTDTKYF. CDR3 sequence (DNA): TGTGCCAGCAGCTTAGGGTCCCAGGGGCCCCCCACAGATACGAAGTATTTT.

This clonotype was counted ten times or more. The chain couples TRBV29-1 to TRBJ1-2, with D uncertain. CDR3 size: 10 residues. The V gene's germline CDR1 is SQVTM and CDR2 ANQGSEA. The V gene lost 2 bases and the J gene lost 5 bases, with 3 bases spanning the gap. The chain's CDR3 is CSVERYGYTF. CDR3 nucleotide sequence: TGCAGCGTTGAACGTTATGGCTACACCTTC.

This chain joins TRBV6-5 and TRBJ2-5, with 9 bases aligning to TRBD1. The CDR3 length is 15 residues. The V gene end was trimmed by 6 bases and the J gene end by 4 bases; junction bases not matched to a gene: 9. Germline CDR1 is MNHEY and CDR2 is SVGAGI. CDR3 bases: TGTGCCAGCAGCACTGGGACAGGGCAGGGAGAGACCCAGTACTTC. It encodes CASSTGTGQGETQYF.